This TCR beta chain was observed in a study of response to subunit inactivated influenza vaccine. Worth noting for this clonotype: Its target is not known.

This CDR3 has 17 residues. Trimming at V came to 5 bases and at J to 7 bases, leaving 22 bases not matched to a gene. The germline CDR1 and CDR2 sequences are DFQATT and SNEGSKA (reference sequence). Study-wide results and limits: The authors suggested that every seasonal influenza vaccination recruits few new T cells.

MiXCR, run by TCRdb on the RT-PCR reads, gives a single entry per CDR3 protein. The sample lists 500,000 to 550,000 distinct CDR3 sequences, less than 10% occurring once. The clonotype was recovered from a man between 50 and 69 years old who received an inactivated influenza vaccine. The sequencing here drew on PBMCs from blood, taken about 23 months after vaccination. The V gene is TRBV20-1, the J gene TRBJ2-7; 8 bases are a match to TRBD2. The CDR3 is CSALRLQAGVISWEQYF. The CDR3 DNA reads TGCAGTGCTCTCCGACTTCAAGCGGGAGTTATCTCTTGGGAGCAGTACTTC.